These 22 T cell receptor beta chains were sequenced from one sample in a study of T cells after yellow fever vaccination. TCRdb analysed the 5' RACE reads with MiXCR anew, one entry per CDR3 protein. The sample has about 160,000 distinct CDR3 sequences; over 7% are singletons. This material consisted of CD8+ T cells sorted from PBMCs, taken 45 days after the yellow fever booster vaccination. The receptors originated from a man aged 18 to 35 who received the YFV17D yellow fever vaccine.

The CDR3 DNA reads TGCGCCAGCAGCCAGGGTTCCGGGACACCTAGCACAGATACGCAGTATTTT. Its protein product is CASSQGSGTPSTDTQYF. The J gene is TRBJ2-3, the V gene TRBV4-3; D is possibly TRBD1 (6 bases). V shed 3 bases and J shed 0 bases, with 16 bases lying between them. CDR1 LGHNA and CDR2 YSLEER come from the germline V gene. This CDR3 has 17 residues.

In its sample, this clonotype was seen many times. Here the CDR3 DNA reads TGTGCCAGCAGTTACTCGTTTGAGCAGTTCTTC. It specifies CASSYSFEQFF. The rearrangement joins TRBV6-2 or TRBV6-3 to TRBJ2-1; unclear D gene. Trimming removed 0 bases at V and 9 bases at J, with 3 bases between. This CDR3 has 11 amino acids. The germline CDR1 and CDR2 sequences are MNHEY and SVGEGT.

This clonotype was counted a few times. J is TRBJ1-2 and V is TRBV7-9; D is unclear. The CDR3 extends over 12 amino acids. Per the germline V gene, CDR1 is SEHNR and CDR2 is FQNEAQ (reference sequence). V lost 5 bases and J lost 7, with 11 bases in between. CDR3 DNA sequence: TGTGCCAGCAGCGCCAGCCCGGGTGGCTACACCTTC. Translating it yields CASSASPGGYTF.

The V gene is TRBV4-2, the J gene TRBJ2-2; D not certain. The CDR3 is 14 amino acids. Per germline, CDR1 LGHNA and CDR2 YNFKEQ. V lost 3 bases to trimming and J lost 4 bases, with 9 bases between them. In DNA, the CDR3 is TGTGCCAGCAGCCAGCCGATCGGCACCGGGGAGCTGTTTTTT. Protein sequence: CASSQPIGTGELFF.

This chain connects TRBV7-2 to TRBJ2-3; D possibly corresponds to TRBD2 (7 bases). CDR1 is SGHTA, CDR2 FQGNSA, per germline. Trimming took off 6 bases at V and 4 bases at J, with 14 bases between the two ends. CDR3 length: 14 amino acids. As DNA, the CDR3 is TGTGCCAGCAGAGTCGTGGGGGGGCCAGATACGCAGTATTTT. Amino acids: CASRVVGGPDTQYF.

In this sample, this clonotype turned up a few times. The chain recombines TRBV12-3 or TRBV12-4 with TRBJ1-2; D may be TRBD1 (6 bases). V lost 7 bases and J 4 bases, leaving 16 bases between the germline ends. CDR3 length: 14 residues. The CDR3 coding sequence is TGTGCCAGCAAAAATACAGGGCTAGGCTATGGCTACACCTTC. Translation gives CASKNTGLGYGYTF.

Only a few counts were recorded for this clonotype. V is TRBV11-3 and J is TRBJ2-2, with TRBD2 identical over 13 bases. Germline lookup yields CDR1 SGHNT and CDR2 YENEEA. There are 17 residues in the CDR3. Trimming cost V 4 bases and J 4 bases; bases outside gene matches: 6. The CDR3 region has the DNA TGTGCCAGCAGCTCCCGACTAGCGGGGGGTCTCACCGGGGAGCTGTTTTTT. Protein product: CASSSRLAGGLTGELFF.

The V gene is TRBV30, the J gene TRBJ2-3, with 10 bases aligning to TRBD2. V was pared by 1 base and J by 4 bases, with 5 bases of the junction left unmatched. CDR3 size: 15 residues. Germline V gene sequence: CDR1 GTSNPN, CDR2 SVGIG (reference sequence). The CDR3 nucleotides read TGTGCCTGGAGTGCAGCGGGGGGGCCGGCAGATACGCAGTATTTT. Protein: CAWSAAGGPADTQYF.

The chain couples TRBV6-1 to TRBJ2-1, with TRBD2 matching over 8 bases. CDR1 MNHNS and CDR2 SASEGT come from the germline V gene. The junction had 13 bases not matched to a gene; V was cut back by 8 bases and J by 4 bases. The CDR3 totals 16 residues. CDR3 amino acids: CASDRLAGGGYNEQFF. In DNA, the CDR3 is TGTGCCAGCGATCGACTTGCTGGCGGGGGGTACAATGAGCAGTTCTTC.

This clonotype was seen only a few times. The chain recombines TRBV7-9 with TRBJ1-2; no reliable D call. V lost 5 bases and J 3 bases, leaving 13 bases between the germline ends. This CDR3 has 14 residues. CDR1 and CDR2 from the germline V gene are SEHNR and FQNEAQ (reference sequence). The CDR3 is CASSKGLSDYGYTF. The CDR3 coding sequence is TGTGCCAGCAGCAAGGGCTTGTCAGACTATGGCTACACCTTC.

This clonotype was counted only a few times. V is TRBV20-1 and J is TRBJ2-5; TRBD2 matches at 9 bases. CDR3 size: 15 residues. Germline assignment: CDR1 DFQATT and CDR2 SNEGSKA (reference sequence). V lost 5 bases to trimming and J lost 5 bases; unmatched junction nucleotides: 12. CDR3 amino acids: CSAAGGGVSGETQYF. The CDR3 DNA reads TGCAGTGCTGCCGGCGGGGGGGTGTCGGGTGAGACCCAGTACTTC.

This clonotype came up a few times. The V and J genes are TRBV19 and TRBJ2-3, with a possible D match to TRBD1 (5 bases). V lost 5 bases to trimming and J lost 2 bases, with 17 bases between them. Germline V gene sequence: CDR1 LNHDA, CDR2 SQIVND (reference sequence). The CDR3 length is 16 residues. The CDR3 here is CASSARWQGYTDTQYF. In DNA, the CDR3 is TGTGCCAGTAGTGCCCGGTGGCAGGGATACACAGATACGCAGTATTTT.

This clonotype was observed a few times. This chain connects TRBV20-1 to TRBJ1-4; perhaps TRBD1 as D (5 bases). Germline V gene lookup returns CDR1 DFQATT and CDR2 SNEGSKA (reference sequence). This CDR3 has 14 amino acids. Trimming took off 0 bases at V and 8 bases at J, with 13 bases between the two ends. The CDR3 nucleotides read TGCAGTGCTAGAGATTCCGGGGGTGGAGAAAAACTGTTTTTT. Translating gives CSARDSGGGEKLFF.

This clonotype was picked up a small number of times. This rearrangement joins TRBV11-2 to TRBJ2-1; the match to TRBD2 covers 10 bases. Germline lookup yields CDR1 SGHAT and CDR2 FQNNGV. V was pared by 5 bases and J by 3 bases, with 4 bases of the junction left unmatched. This CDR3 comprises 15 residues. The CDR3 sequence is CASSPSGGGYNEQFF. As DNA, the CDR3 is TGTGCCAGCAGCCCCAGCGGGGGGGGCTACAATGAGCAGTTCTTC. The complete variable domain, with remaining parts taken from reference TRBV11-2 and TRBJ2-1, reads EAGVAQSPRYKIIEKRQSVAFWCNPISGHATLYWYQQILGQGPKLLIQFQNNGVVDDSQLPKDRFSAERLKGVDSTLKIQPAKLEDSAVYLCASSPSGGGYNEQFFGPGTRLTVL.

The chain combines TRBV19 with TRBJ2-2; D gene unclear. Looked up from germline, CDR1 is LNHDA and CDR2 is SQIVND (reference sequence). Between the trimmed V and J ends, which lost 2 bases and 8 bases, there was a span of 9 bases. The CDR3 loop spans 13 amino acids. In nucleotides, the CDR3 is TGTGCCAGTAGTATAATCCTCTCAGGGGAGCTGTTTTTT. Its protein product is CASSIILSGELFF.

Only a few counts were recorded for this clonotype. The chain employs TRBV7-8 and TRBJ2-7; TRBD2 aligns across 8 bases. The V and J ends lost 0 bases and 2 bases, in that order; junction bases with no gene match: 6. CDR1 and CDR2 from the germline V gene are SGHVS and FQNEAQ. This CDR3 has 16 amino acids. This chain's CDR3 is CASSLAPAGATYEQYV. The DNA for the CDR3 is TGTGCCAGCAGCTTAGCGCCAGCGGGGGCAACCTACGAGCAGTACGTC.

The J gene is TRBJ2-2, the V gene TRBV6-2 or TRBV6-3; TRBD1 might be the D (6 bases). Germline V gene data show CDR1 as MNHEY and CDR2 as SVGEGT. V was shortened by 2 bases and J by 4 bases, with 11 bases between the two germline ends. The CDR3 covers 15 residues. CDR3 sequence reads: CASSYVGGITGELFF. CDR3 coding DNA: TGTGCCAGCAGTTACGTAGGGGGAATCACCGGGGAGCTGTTTTTT.

The chain joins TRBV7-9 to TRBJ2-2; the D call may be TRBD1 or TRBD2 (5 bases each). V lost 3 bases to trimming and J lost 7 bases, with 12 bases between them. The CDR3 runs 14 residues. Per germline, CDR1 SEHNR and CDR2 FQNEAQ (reference sequence). CDR3 DNA: TGTGCCAGCAGCTTGGGGGAAGGCAGCGGGGAGCTGTTTTTT. It is translated as CASSLGEGSGELFF.

This clonotype showed up many times. The chain has TRBV20-1 and TRBJ2-3, with a weak D call TRBD2 (5 bases). Trimming pared 6 bases from V and 5 bases from J, leaving 9 bases between. There are 11 residues in the CDR3. CDR1 is DFQATT, CDR2 SNEGSKA, per germline (reference sequence). The CDR3 loop is CSARLLDTQYF. In DNA, the CDR3 is TGCAGTGCCAGACTACTAGATACGCAGTATTTT.

This clonotype was observed a handful of times. V and J are TRBV12-3 or TRBV12-4 and TRBJ1-2; no clear D. CDR3 length: 12 residues. CDR3 sequence reads: CASQGLGYGYTF. In DNA, the CDR3 is TGTGCGTCCCAAGGCTTGGGCTATGGCTACACCTTC.

The sample holds a few counts of this clonotype. The V and J genes are TRBV4-1 and TRBJ2-1; D is unclear. V was trimmed by 1 base and J by 7 bases, leaving 17 bases between them. CDR3 length equals 16 residues. CDR1 and CDR2 (germline): MGHRA, YSYEKL. The CDR3 DNA reads TGCGCCAGCAGCCAAGGGGCGTACCCTCGGACGAATGAGCAGTTCTTC. Translation: CASSQGAYPRTNEQFF.

The rearrangement links TRBV19 to TRBJ1-2; no clear D. The germline gives CDR1 LNHDA, CDR2 SQIVND (reference sequence). The CDR3 has 16 residues. V was shortened by 2 bases and J by 1 base, with 14 bases between the two germline ends. The chain's CDR3 is CASSILVQTRNYGYTF. CDR3 coding DNA: TGTGCCAGTAGTATATTGGTACAGACTCGTAACTATGGCTACACCTTC.